Listed below are T cell receptor beta chains from one sample, sequenced in a study of cytomegalovirus exposure and HLA in healthy donors. Clones were sequenced by immunoSEQ multiplex PCR, and TCRdb holds only the in-frame ones, with some missing. The profile covers 200,000 to 250,000 clones, with around 83% appearing a single time and over 1.1% taken by the ten largest. The specimen was PBMCs. These receptors originate from a girl aged 5 to 17 in good health and CMV-seronegative. The CDR3 runs from the conserved cysteine through the conserved F or W. The D gene is left open where the match is weak. Where a row states a size, it is once, few, many or the class of an expanded clone; other rows omit it.

V: TRBV15; size: .; J: TRBJ1-5; D: .; DNA: TGTGCCACCAGCAGAGTAAGACATAGCAATCAGCCCCAGCATTTT; CDR3: CATSRVRHSNQPQHF
V: TRBV19; size: .; J: TRBJ1-1; D: TRBD1; DNA: TGTGCCAGTAGCCTACAGGGGTCGAACACTGAAGCTTTCTTT; CDR3: CASSLQGSNTEAFF
V: TRBV19; size: .; J: TRBJ2-7; D: .; DNA: TGTGCCAGTAGTCCGGCAGGGCTTGTGGGACATGCCTACGAGCAGTACTTC; CDR3: CASSPAGLVGHAYEQYF
V: TRBV7-9; size: few; J: TRBJ1-2; D: .; DNA: TGTGCCAGCAGCCTTGAGACAGGAAACTATGGCTACACCTTC; CDR3: CASSLETGNYGYTF
V: TRBV7-8; size: .; J: TRBJ1-3; D: .; DNA: TGTGCCAGCAGCTTTAGGGGAACAGAAAGAGGAAACACCATATATTTT; CDR3: CASSFRGTERGNTIYF
V: TRBV4-1; size: .; J: TRBJ2-1; D: TRBD2; DNA: TGCGCCAGCAGCAAACTAGCGGTTGGTTACAATGAGCAGTTCTTC; CDR3: CASSKLAVGYNEQFF
V: TRBV5-4; size: .; J: TRBJ2-6; D: .; DNA: TGTGCCAGCAGGGCTTCTGGGGCCAACGTCCTGACTTTC; CDR3: CASRASGANVLTF
V: TRBV4-2; size: .; J: TRBJ2-1; D: .; DNA: TGTGCCAGCAGCCAAGAACAGTCCCTCACCTACAATGAGCAGTTCTTC; CDR3: CASSQEQSLTYNEQFF
V: TRBV6-1; size: .; J: TRBJ1-5; D: .; DNA: TGTGCCAGCTCGAGGGAGTTTAATCAGCCCCAGCATTTT; CDR3: CASSREFNQPQHF
V: TRBV7-8; size: once; J: TRBJ2-7; D: .; DNA: TGTGCCAGCAGCCCAAAGGGGGGGTACGAGCAGTACTTC; CDR3: CASSPKGGYEQYF
V: TRBV6-1; size: .; J: TRBJ1-1; D: .; DNA: TGTGCCAGCAGCACACAGCCCTCATCGCCTGAAGCTTTCTTT; CDR3: CASSTQPSSPEAFF
V: TRBV4-1; size: .; J: TRBJ1-1; D: .; DNA: TGCGCCAGCAGCCAAGATGGGGGGACTGAAGCTTTCTTT; CDR3: CASSQDGGTEAFF
V: TRBV6-1; size: few; J: TRBJ2-1; D: .; DNA: TGTGCCAGCAGTGAAAGGGCAGGGAAGTTCTTC; CDR3: CASSERAGKFF
V: TRBV29-1; size: .; J: TRBJ2-2; D: .; DNA: TGCAGCGTTGACAGGACTCACACCGGGGAGCTGTTTTTT; CDR3: CSVDRTHTGELFF
V: TRBV5-4; size: .; J: TRBJ2-5; D: TRBD1; DNA: TGTGCCAGCAGCTTTAGACAGGGGGAAGAGACCCAGTACTTC; CDR3: CASSFRQGEETQYF
V: TRBV5-1; size: .; J: TRBJ2-1; D: TRBD2; DNA: TGCGCCAGCAGCACCGCCTCCGGGACTAGCGGGAGGGCCCCTGAGCAGTTCTTC; CDR3: CASSTASGTSGRAPEQFF